The 31 T cell receptor beta chains in this list originate from one sample, sequenced in a study of cytomegalovirus exposure and HLA in healthy donors. The study ran its PCR with 60 Vbeta and 13 Jbeta primers. Produced via immunoSEQ multiplex PCR; TCRdb's table is partial and in-frame only. The sample includes tens of thousands of clones. Sequencing was performed on PBMCs. Source of these receptors: a man in his forties or fifties in good health and CMV-seronegative.

Written as DNA, the CDR3 is TGTGCCAGCAGCCAAGAAAACGGGGGGTTCACAGATACGCAGTATTTT. Its protein is CASSQENGGFTDTQYF. The rearrangement links TRBV4-2 to TRBJ2-3, with 7 bases aligning to TRBD2. V shed 0 bases and J 2 bases; nucleotides not matched to a gene: 5. The germline V gene encodes CDR1 LGHNA and CDR2 YNFKEQ. The CDR3 totals 16 residues.

The rearrangement links TRBV11-2 to TRBJ2-7; 7 nucleotides agree with TRBD1. CDR3 size: 16 residues. Germline V gives CDR1 SGHAT, CDR2 FQNNGV. The ends lost 5 bases at V and 0 bases at J; junction bases unmatched: 10. The CDR3 loop is CASSPRTGVSSYEQYF. CDR3 coding DNA: TGTGCCAGCAGCCCTAGAACAGGGGTGAGCTCCTACGAGCAGTACTTC.

The CDR3, as DNA: TGTGCCAGCAGCTTGGGAGCGAACACTGAAGCTTTCTTT. The encoded protein is CASSLGANTEAFF. V is TRBV7-3 and J is TRBJ1-1, with unresolved D. The V gene lost 3 bases and the J gene lost 1 base, with 6 bases spanning the gap. The CDR3 totals 13 residues. Germline CDR1 SGHTA, CDR2 FQGTGA. The entire variable domain, with the rest obtained from reference TRBV7-3 and TRBJ1-1, is as follows: GAGVSQTPSNKVTEKGKYVELRCDPISGHTALYWYRQSLGQGPEFLIYFQGTGAADDSGLPNDRFFAVRPEGSVSTLKIQRTERGDSAVYLCASSLGANTEAFFGQGTRLTVV.

The V gene is TRBV6-5, the J gene TRBJ1-2, with D possibly TRBD1 on 6 matching bases. The CDR3 contains 14 residues. Trimming removed 10 bases at V and 2 bases at J, with 17 bases between. Germline V gene lookup returns CDR1 MNHEY and CDR2 SVGAGI. The CDR3 region is CATSRGHLNYGYTF. The CDR3 coding sequence is TGTGCCACTTCAAGGGGACATTTGAACTATGGCTACACCTTC.

V gene TRBV6-6 combines with J gene TRBJ1-1; D is possibly TRBD1 (6 bases). Germline values: CDR1 MNHNY, CDR2 SVGAGI (reference sequence). The CDR3 has 14 residues. V lost 3 bases, J lost 1 base, and 9 bases lay in between. CDR3 sequence reads: CASSYKGENTEAFF. For the CDR3, the DNA is TGTGCCAGCAGTTATAAGGGGGAGAACACTGAAGCTTTCTTT.

The V gene is TRBV11-2, the J gene TRBJ2-2; a weak D match, TRBD1 (5 bases). The CDR3 consists of 17 residues. Trimming removed 5 bases from V and 6 bases from J, with 22 bases in between. Germline V lookup: CDR1 SGHAT, CDR2 FQNNGV. The CDR3 is CASSPYQSFRAPGELFF. Written as DNA, the CDR3 is TGTGCCAGCAGCCCGTATCAGAGCTTCAGGGCCCCCGGGGAGCTGTTTTTT.

This sequence joins TRBV4-1 and TRBJ2-7; 11 bases match TRBD1. Germline CDR1 is MGHRA and CDR2 is YSYEKL. After removal of 1 base from V and 3 bases from J, the junction contained 2 bases not matched to a gene. The CDR3 loop spans 15 amino acids. CDR3 in DNA: TGCGCCAGCAGCCAAGGGACAGGGGGCCACTACGAGCAGTACTTC. Translation gives CASSQGTGGHYEQYF.

The chain combines TRBV9 with TRBJ2-1, with TRBD2 matching over 8 bases. V was pared by 4 bases and J by 3 bases, with 6 bases of the junction left unmatched. Germline loops: CDR1 SGDLS, CDR2 YYNGEE. There are 15 residues in the CDR3. As DNA, the CDR3 is TGTGCCAGCAGCATTAGCGGGGACCACTACAATGAGCAGTTCTTC. This translates into CASSISGDHYNEQFF. Combining the CDR3 with reference TRBV9 and TRBJ2-1 gives the whole variable domain DSGVTQTPKHLITATGQRVTLRCSPRSGDLSVYWYQQSLDQGLQFLIQYYNGEERAKGNILERFSAQQFPDLHSELNLSSLELGDSALYFCASSISGDHYNEQFFGPGTRLTVL.

The CDR3 nucleotides read TGTGCCAGCAGGGTCAACAGGGACAGGGGATGGGAGACCCAGTACTTC. The encoded protein is CASRVNRDRGWETQYF. The rearrangement joins TRBV27 to TRBJ2-5; 10 bases match TRBD1. Germline CDR1 reads MNHEY; CDR2 reads SMNVEV (reference sequence). With 6 bases clipped from V and 5 bases from J, the junction kept 12 bases outside the gene matches. The CDR3 covers 16 residues.

The rearrangement uses TRBV10-3 and TRBJ2-2; 9 bases are shared with TRBD1. The J segment lost 6 bases and the V segment lost 3 bases, leaving 5 bases of the junction unmatched. The CDR3 loop spans 15 amino acids. Germline V gene lookup returns CDR1 ENHRY and CDR2 SYGVKD. CDR3 protein: CAISDGQGSPGELFF. The CDR3 coding sequence is TGTGCCATCAGTGATGGACAGGGGTCCCCCGGGGAGCTGTTTTTT.

The V call is TRBV4-1, the J call TRBJ1-5; D is possibly TRBD1 (6 bases). The V gene's germline CDR1 is MGHRA and CDR2 YSYEKL. The V end was cut by 0 bases, the J end by 2 bases, with 26 bases between. The CDR3 has 21 amino acids. CDR3 sequence (DNA): TGCGCCAGCAGCCAAGACTCCCGACGGGGGGGGGCCGGCGGGGGCAATCAGCCCCAGCATTTT. Translation: CASSQDSRRGGAGGGNQPQHF.

The chain combines TRBV18 with TRBJ2-5; D might be TRBD2 (6 bases). The J call is in doubt because the DNA end fits TRBJ2-7 better. The CDR3 is made up of 14 amino acids. Per germline, CDR1 KGHSH and CDR2 LQKENI. The CDR3 DNA reads TGTGCCAGCTCACCGGGACTGGGCCCCTACGAGCAGTACTTC. It is translated as CASSPGLGPYEQYF.

This chain connects TRBV7-9 to TRBJ2-3; 8 nucleotides line up with TRBD2. Germline lookup yields CDR1 SEHNR and CDR2 FQNEAQ (reference sequence). V lost 6 bases to trimming and J lost 5 bases; unmatched junction nucleotides: 10. The CDR3 has 15 residues. DNA for the CDR3: TGTGCCAGCAGACTCCAAGCGGGGGAAGGAGATACGCAGTATTTT. Translation gives CASRLQAGEGDTQYF.

The V call is TRBV18, the J call TRBJ2-3, with D perhaps TRBD1 (6 bases). Germline CDR1 reads KGHSH; CDR2 reads LQKENI. Trimming left V 4 bases short and J 3 bases short, with 11 bases between. The CDR3 covers 14 residues. CDR3 nucleotides: TGTGCCAGCTCACAGAGTACAGGGACAGATACGCAGTATTTT. The encoded protein is CASSQSTGTDTQYF.

The gene calls are TRBV10-1 and TRBJ1-1, with D maybe TRBD1 (5 bases). V dropped 2 bases and J dropped 4 bases, with 20 bases sitting between them. The CDR3 length is 17 residues. From germline, CDR1 is WNHNN and CDR2 SYGVQD (reference sequence). Here the CDR3 reads CASSETRDLSNGTEAFF. CDR3 coding DNA: TGCGCCAGCAGTGAGACAAGGGACTTATCGAATGGCACTGAAGCTTTCTTT.

V and J are TRBV28 and TRBJ2-7; 9 positions agree with TRBD1. This CDR3 has 15 amino acids. Germline V CDR1 and CDR2: MDHEN, SYDVKM. V was clipped by 4 bases and J by 6 bases; unmatched bases: 10. The CDR3 reads CASSSPGTGRGEQYF. CDR3 DNA: TGTGCCAGCAGTTCCCCCGGGACAGGGCGCGGCGAGCAGTACTTC.

The rearrangement uses TRBV7-2 and TRBJ1-1; 8 nucleotides match TRBD1. The length of the CDR3 is 16 residues. V lost 6 bases to trimming and J lost 1 base; unmatched junction nucleotides: 10. In germline, CDR1 is SGHTA, CDR2 FQGNSA. CDR3 DNA sequence: TGTGCCAGCAGTTCTCAGGGGGCGTTGAGGAACACTGAAGCTTTCTTT. Its translation: CASSSQGALRNTEAFF.

The chain uses TRBV6-6 and TRBJ1-5; D remains ambiguous. This CDR3 region has 14 residues. V was cut by 6 bases and J by 5 bases, with 14 bases left in between. The V gene's germline CDR1 is MNHNY and CDR2 SVGAGI (reference sequence). CDR3 in DNA: TGTGCCAGCAGGAACGGGGTTAGGGATCAGCCCCAGCATTTT. Its protein product is CASRNGVRDQPQHF.

CDR3 coding DNA: TGTGCCTGGAGTCCCAACTGGTGGACAGGGCTACCTGGAAACACCATATATTTT. Translation: CAWSPNWWTGLPGNTIYF. V usage is TRBV30 and J usage is TRBJ1-3; TRBD1 matches at 8 bases. The trim removed 2 bases at V and 2 bases at J, leaving 14 bases unmatched. This CDR3 region has 18 residues. Germline-derived CDR1 and CDR2 are GTSNPN and SVGIG (reference sequence).

The rearrangement links TRBV4-1 to TRBJ1-5, with D hard to call. The CDR3 length is 15 residues. Germline CDR1 is MGHRA and CDR2 is YSYEKL. The V gene lost 0 bases and the J gene lost 0 bases, with 6 bases spanning the gap. The CDR3 DNA reads TGCGCCAGCAGCCAAGACCGACTTAGCAATCAGCCCCAGCATTTT. Its protein is CASSQDRLSNQPQHF.

The chain employs TRBV10-1 and TRBJ2-1; 10 nucleotides match TRBD2. This CDR3 region has 17 residues. Unmatched junction bases numbered 17, after V lost 8 bases and J lost 7 bases. CDR1 WNHNN and CDR2 SYGVQD come from the germline V gene (reference sequence). The CDR3 nucleotides read TGCGCCAGCGACACTCCCCATAGCGGGGGGCCGAGAAATGAGCAGTTCTTC. Its protein product is CASDTPHSGGPRNEQFF.

The chain joins TRBV28 to TRBJ1-1; TRBD1 matches 7 bases. CDR1 and CDR2 (germline): MDHEN, SYDVKM. This CDR3 region has 13 residues. V trimming: 6 bases; J trimming: 4 bases; junction bases outside the gene matches: 5. Here the CDR3 reads CASSRQGGTEAFF. The DNA for the CDR3 is TGTGCCAGCAGCCGACAGGGAGGCACTGAAGCTTTCTTT.

The chain joins TRBV19 to TRBJ1-1; 8 nucleotides line up with TRBD1. This CDR3 comprises 16 residues. Germline loops: CDR1 LNHDA, CDR2 SQIVND (reference sequence). After removal of 6 bases from V and 4 bases from J, the junction contained 13 bases not matched to a gene. The CDR3 region has the DNA TGTGCCAGTAGCTCTGGGACAGGCCGGCTCGGCACTGAAGCTTTCTTT. Translated, it gives CASSSGTGRLGTEAFF.

J is TRBJ2-7 and V is TRBV19; D is undetermined. The V end was cut by 5 bases, the J end by 4 bases, with 6 bases between. The CDR3 has 11 residues. Germline CDR1 and CDR2: LNHDA and SQIVND (reference sequence). CDR3 protein: CASSERYEQYF. In DNA form, the CDR3 reads TGTGCCAGTAGTGAGCGTTACGAGCAGTACTTC.

This chain connects TRBV7-3 to TRBJ2-4; 7 bases are shared with TRBD2. With V trimmed by 4 bases and J by 3 bases, 3 bases remained unmatched. CDR3 length: 14 residues. Germline-derived CDR1 and CDR2 are SGHTA and FQGTGA. CDR3 bases: TGTGCCAGCAGCTCGGGGGAGGGCAAAAACATTCAGTACTTC. This sequence encodes CASSSGEGKNIQYF. The full variable domain, completed using reference TRBV7-3 and TRBJ2-4, is GAGVSQTPSNKVTEKGKYVELRCDPISGHTALYWYRQSLGQGPEFLIYFQGTGAADDSGLPNDRFFAVRPEGSVSTLKIQRTERGDSAVYLCASSSGEGKNIQYFGAGTRLSVL.

J is TRBJ2-7 and V is TRBV18; TRBD1 matches at 7 bases. The CDR3 has 16 residues. The V gene end was trimmed by 3 bases and the J gene end by 6 bases; junction bases not matched to a gene: 14. Germline lookup yields CDR1 KGHSH and CDR2 LQKENI. The CDR3 bases are TGTGCCAGCTCACCGTTCCGGGGACAGCTTGGAGTCGAGCAGTACTTC. Amino acid sequence: CASSPFRGQLGVEQYF.

V gene TRBV4-2 combines with J gene TRBJ2-5; 7 nucleotides align to TRBD2. Trimming removed 0 bases from V and 7 bases from J; junction bases left unmatched: 11. This CDR3 is 16 amino acids long. Germline V gene sequence: CDR1 LGHNA, CDR2 YNFKEQ. CDR3 sequence reads: CASSQDGFEGRGTQYF. CDR3 DNA sequence: TGTGCCAGCAGCCAAGATGGATTCGAAGGGAGGGGGACCCAGTACTTC.

V is TRBV27 and J is TRBJ1-6; a weak D match, TRBD1 (5 bases). This CDR3 region has 18 residues. Germline-derived CDR1 and CDR2 are MNHEY and SMNVEV (reference sequence). Trimming removed 0 bases from V and 9 bases from J, with 21 bases in between. CDR3 residues: CASSLSGIRRGRSSPLHF. CDR3 coding DNA: TGTGCCAGCAGTTTATCGGGAATCCGTCGGGGGAGATCTTCACCCCTCCACTTT.

The J gene is TRBJ1-2, the V gene TRBV5-4; D is unresolved. This CDR3 has 12 residues. Germline V CDR1 and CDR2: SGHNT, YYREEE (reference sequence). V lost 1 base, J lost 6 bases, and 7 bases lay in between. This chain's CDR3 is CASSLNQDGYTF. The DNA for the CDR3 is TGTGCCAGCAGCTTGAACCAGGATGGCTACACCTTC. The whole variable domain, remainder taken from reference TRBV5-4 and TRBJ1-2, is ETGVTQSPTHLIKTRGQQVTLRCSSQSGHNTVSWYQQALGQGPQFIFQYYREEENGRGNFPPRFSGLQFPNYSSELNVNALELDDSALYLCASSLNQDGYTFGSGTRLTVV.

The rearrangement uses TRBV2 and TRBJ1-1; D ambiguous. Germline values: CDR1 SNHLY, CDR2 FYNNEI. The germline V and J ends were trimmed by 2 bases and 3 bases, with 10 bases remaining between them. The CDR3 length is 14 residues. CDR3 nucleotides: TGTGCCAGCAGTGAATTGGGTGGGCACACTGAAGCTTTCTTT. Its translation is CASSELGGHTEAFF. Complete variable domain (other parts from reference TRBV2 and TRBJ1-1): EPEVTQTPSHQVTQMGQEVILRCVPISNHLYFYWYRQILGQKVEFLVSFYNNEISEKSEIFDDQFSVERPDGSNFTLKIRSTKLEDSAMYFCASSELGGHTEAFFGQGTRLTVV.

The chain employs TRBV7-2 and TRBJ2-7; 8 bases are a match to TRBD1. This CDR3 has 14 amino acids. Trimming took 5 bases from V and 6 from J; bases not matched to a gene: 9. Germline V gives CDR1 SGHTA, CDR2 FQGNSA. The CDR3 reads CASSPRQGQSEQYF. CDR3 sequence (DNA): TGTGCCAGCAGCCCTCGACAGGGGCAAAGCGAGCAGTACTTC.